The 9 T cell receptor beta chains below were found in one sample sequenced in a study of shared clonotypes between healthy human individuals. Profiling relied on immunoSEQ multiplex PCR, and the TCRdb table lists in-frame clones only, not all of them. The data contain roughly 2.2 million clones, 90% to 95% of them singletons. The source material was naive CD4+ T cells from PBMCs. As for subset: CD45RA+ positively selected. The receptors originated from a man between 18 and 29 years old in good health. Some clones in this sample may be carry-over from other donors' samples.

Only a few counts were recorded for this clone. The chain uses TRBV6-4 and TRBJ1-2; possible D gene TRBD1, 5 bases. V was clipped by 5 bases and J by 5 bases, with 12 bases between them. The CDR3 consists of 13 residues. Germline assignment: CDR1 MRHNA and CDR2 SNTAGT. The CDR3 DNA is TGTGCCAGCAGTCCAGCAGGGCCGTATGGCTACACCTTC. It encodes CASSPAGPYGYTF.

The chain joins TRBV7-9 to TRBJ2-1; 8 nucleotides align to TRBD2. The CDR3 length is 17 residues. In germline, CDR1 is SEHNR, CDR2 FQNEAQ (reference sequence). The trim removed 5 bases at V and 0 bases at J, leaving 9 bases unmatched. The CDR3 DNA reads TGTGCCAGCAGCCGGGACGGGAGGGCGAGCTCCTACAATGAGCAGTTCTTC. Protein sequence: CASSRDGRASSYNEQFF.

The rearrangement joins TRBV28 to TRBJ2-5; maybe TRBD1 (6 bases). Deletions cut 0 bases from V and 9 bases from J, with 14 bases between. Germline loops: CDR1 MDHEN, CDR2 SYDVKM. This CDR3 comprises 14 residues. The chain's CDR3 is CASSLWGARTPQYF. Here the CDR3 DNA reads TGTGCCAGCAGTTTATGGGGGGCACGGACGCCCCAGTACTTC.

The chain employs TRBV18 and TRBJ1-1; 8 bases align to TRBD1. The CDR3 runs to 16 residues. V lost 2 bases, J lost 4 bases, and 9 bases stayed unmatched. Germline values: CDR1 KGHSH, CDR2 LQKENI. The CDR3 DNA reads TGTGCCAGCTCACCAATCACGGGACAGGTAACCACTGAAGCTTTCTTT. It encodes CASSPITGQVTTEAFF.

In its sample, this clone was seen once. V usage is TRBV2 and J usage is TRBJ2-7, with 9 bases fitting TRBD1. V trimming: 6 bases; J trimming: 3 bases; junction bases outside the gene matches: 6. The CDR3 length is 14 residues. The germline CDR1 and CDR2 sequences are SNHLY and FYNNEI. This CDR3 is CASRAAGQGYEQYF. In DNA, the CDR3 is TGTGCCAGCAGGGCCGCGGGACAGGGCTACGAGCAGTACTTC.

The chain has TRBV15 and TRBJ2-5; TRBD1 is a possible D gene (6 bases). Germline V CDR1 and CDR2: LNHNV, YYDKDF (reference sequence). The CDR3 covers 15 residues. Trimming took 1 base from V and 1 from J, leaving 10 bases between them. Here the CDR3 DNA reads TGTGCCACCAGCAGAGGGGACACCTTCCAAGAGACCCAGTACTTC. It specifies CATSRGDTFQETQYF.

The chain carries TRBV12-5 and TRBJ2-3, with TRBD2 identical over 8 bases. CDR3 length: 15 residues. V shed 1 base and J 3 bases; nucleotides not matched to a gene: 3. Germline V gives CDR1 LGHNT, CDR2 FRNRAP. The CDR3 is CASGLGSGGTDTQYF. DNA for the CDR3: TGTGCTAGTGGTTTGGGAAGCGGGGGAACAGATACGCAGTATTTT.

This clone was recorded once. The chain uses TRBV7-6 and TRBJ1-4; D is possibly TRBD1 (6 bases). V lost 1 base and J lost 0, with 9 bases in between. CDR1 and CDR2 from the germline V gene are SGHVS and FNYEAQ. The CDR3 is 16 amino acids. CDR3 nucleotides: TGTGCCAGCAGCTTAGGGGGGCTTTCAACTAATGAAAAACTGTTTTTT. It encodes CASSLGGLSTNEKLFF.

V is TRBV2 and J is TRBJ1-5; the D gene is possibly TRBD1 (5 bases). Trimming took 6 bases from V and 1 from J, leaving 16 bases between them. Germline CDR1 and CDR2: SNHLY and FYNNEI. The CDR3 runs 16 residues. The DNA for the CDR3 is TGTGCCAGCAGCGCAAGGGGACTTAAGAGCAATCAGCCCCAGCATTTT. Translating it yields CASSARGLKSNQPQHF.